The clone carrying this T cell receptor (beta chain) was picked up many times. Germline CDR1 reads SGHAT; CDR2 reads FQNNGV. The CDR3 is 14 amino acids. Trimming left V 0 bases short and J 2 bases short, with 8 bases between. RNA transcripts were the template for amplifying TCR beta CDR3 regions. TCR CDR3 regions were first amplified by RT-PCR with HTBI primers. TCRdb reprocessed the multiplex PCR reads with MiXCR, giving one entry per CDR3 protein. This sample carries approximately 350,000 distinct CDR3 sequences, about 15% of them seen once, and the ten largest clones take about 21%. The data are from a study of T cells in Graves' hyperthyroidism and ophthalmopathy. Using 9.5 to 10 ml of fresh peripheral blood, PBMCs were prepared.

The chain combines TRBV11-2 with TRBJ2-7; possible D gene TRBD2, 5 bases. This TCR came from a woman in her sixties or seventies with Graves' ophthalmopathy. The material sequenced was blood. CDR3 residues: CASSLDRETYEQYF. CDR3 coding DNA: TGTGCCAGCAGCTTAGATCGGGAAACCTACGAGCAGTACTTC.